Below are 8 T cell receptor beta chains sequenced from a single sample in a study of shared clonotypes between healthy human individuals. Generated by immunoSEQ multiplex PCR, the TCRdb table keeps only in-frame clones and is missing some. The table lists about a million clones, approximately 80% of them singletons, with 0.85% to 1% in the top ten. Material: memory CD4+ T cells from PBMCs. Subset specified: CD45RA-negative fraction. All receptors come from a man younger than 30 in good health. Some clones in this sample may be carry-over from other donors' samples.

The chain employs TRBV30 and TRBJ1-4; the match to TRBD1 covers 8 bases. The germline V gene has CDR1 GTSNPN and CDR2 SVGIG (reference sequence). The CDR3 is made up of 16 amino acids. The V and J ends lost 5 bases and 0 bases, in that order; junction bases with no gene match: 8. This CDR3 is CAWGPDRATTNEKLFF. The DNA for the CDR3 is TGTGCCTGGGGACCGGACAGGGCGACAACTAATGAAAAACTGTTTTTT. Complete variable domain (other parts from reference TRBV30 and TRBJ1-4): SQTIHQWPATLVQPVGSPLSLECTVEGTSNPNLYWYRQAAGRGLQLLFYSVGIGQISSEVPQNLSASRPQDRQFILSSKKLLLSDSGFYLCAWGPDRATTNEKLFFGSGTQLSVL.

This clone was observed at least ten times. The rearrangement links TRBV7-2 to TRBJ2-3; D may be TRBD2 (6 bases). Germline CDR1 reads SGHTA; CDR2 reads FQGNSA. Trimming cost V 5 bases and J 0 bases, with 12 bases left between them. CDR3 size: 15 residues. The CDR3 spells CASSHRTTSTDTQYF. DNA of the CDR3: TGTGCCAGCAGCCACCGGACTACCAGCACAGATACGCAGTATTTT. Drawing the rest from reference TRBV7-2 and TRBJ2-3, the complete variable domain is GAGVSQSPSNKVTEKGKDVELRCDPISGHTALYWYRQSLGQGLEFLIYFQGNSAPDKSGLPSDRFSAERTGGSVSTLTIQRTQQEDSAVYLCASSHRTTSTDTQYFGPGTRLTVL.

The chain joins TRBV2 to TRBJ1-5; 8 bases are shared with TRBD1. CDR1 SNHLY and CDR2 FYNNEI come from the germline V gene. The ends lost 1 base at V and 7 bases at J; junction bases unmatched: 6. The CDR3 consists of 15 residues. DNA for the CDR3: TGTGCCAGCAGTGAAGTGGCAGGGGGCTACCAGCCCCAGCATTTT. As protein: CASSEVAGGYQPQHF.

V is TRBV19 and J is TRBJ2-4, with a weak D call TRBD1 (5 bases). Germline V gives CDR1 LNHDA, CDR2 SQIVND (reference sequence). With 7 bases removed from V and 4 bases from J, the gap between germline ends came to 14 bases. CDR3 length: 14 residues. The CDR3 nucleotides read TGTGCCAGTACCCCGGAAGGGGCGAAAAACATTCAGTACTTC. Translation gives CASTPEGAKNIQYF.

This clone was counted only a few times. The chain combines TRBV7-9 with TRBJ1-2, with D possibly matching TRBD1 (6 bases). V shed 5 bases and J shed 6 bases, with 16 bases lying between them. Germline values: CDR1 SEHNR, CDR2 FQNEAQ (reference sequence). CDR3 size: 14 residues. The CDR3 DNA reads as TGTGCCAGCAGCATTACGCAGGGGTCGGATGGCTACACCTTC. It yields the protein CASSITQGSDGYTF.

The chain uses TRBV28 and TRBJ2-1; no clear D. The length of the CDR3 is 13 residues. The germline V and J ends were trimmed by 2 bases and 9 bases, with 11 bases remaining between them. Germline V lookup: CDR1 MDHEN, CDR2 SYDVKM. Written as DNA, the CDR3 is TGTGCCAGCAGTTTAATAGTAGAGAGTGAGCAGTTCTTC. It translates to CASSLIVESEQFF. The full variable domain, its missing parts supplied by reference TRBV28 and TRBJ2-1, is DVKVTQSSRYLVKRTGEKVFLECVQDMDHENMFWYRQDPGLGLRLIYFSYDVKMKEKGDIPEGYSVSREKKERFSLILESASTNQTSMYLCASSLIVESEQFFGPGTRLTVL.

The chain joins TRBV28 to TRBJ2-7; D unresolved. Germline V CDR1 and CDR2: MDHEN, SYDVKM. V lost 8 bases to trimming and J lost 2 bases, with 13 bases between them. The CDR3 loop spans 13 amino acids. The CDR3 region has the DNA TGTGCCAGCCGTCATCCCGTTACCTACGAGCAGTACTTC. It is translated as CASRHPVTYEQYF.

This clone was counted only a few times. The V gene is TRBV25-1, the J gene TRBJ2-3; no clear D gene. The V end lost 5 bases, the J end lost 0 bases, and 18 bases lay between the germline ends. Germline values: CDR1 MGHDK, CDR2 SYGVNS. The CDR3 sequence is 17 residues long. CDR3 sequence reads: CASSPRRTGPSTDTQYF. The DNA of the CDR3 is TGTGCCAGCAGTCCACGGAGAACCGGACCTAGCACAGATACGCAGTATTTT.